This T cell receptor (beta chain) emerged from a study of blood T cell repertoires in COVID-19. Study-level background: Researchers got acute and convalescent COVID-19 samples from the United States, Italy and Spain. From T cells, B-cell-depleted T cells, or PBMCs came the material, which was cDNA or gDNA.

The CDR3 runs to 15 residues. Germline loops: CDR1 LGHDT, CDR2 YNNKEL (reference sequence). V shed 5 bases and J 8 bases; nucleotides not matched to a gene: 14. The Seattle site enrolled patients during active infection and followed them longitudinally. Under the authors' procedure: Estimated nucleated cell counts came from reference gene primer amplification. The method was immunoSEQ multiplex PCR; TCRdb's version includes in-frame clones alone and lacks a portion of them. For V, J and clone size, that table is used; D and trimming come from the DNA. This sample has approximately 200,000 clones, with around 79% found just once.

The origin of this receptor is a woman between 35 and 50 years old with COVID-19, enrolled during active disease. The sample consisted of peripheral blood. The rearrangement uses TRBV3-1 (or the pseudogene TRBV3-2) and TRBJ1-2, with 7 bases identical to TRBD1. The CDR3 reads CASSDRVPLGGGYTF. The CDR3 bases are TGTGCCAGCAGCGACAGGGTCCCTCTTGGTGGAGGCTACACCTTC.